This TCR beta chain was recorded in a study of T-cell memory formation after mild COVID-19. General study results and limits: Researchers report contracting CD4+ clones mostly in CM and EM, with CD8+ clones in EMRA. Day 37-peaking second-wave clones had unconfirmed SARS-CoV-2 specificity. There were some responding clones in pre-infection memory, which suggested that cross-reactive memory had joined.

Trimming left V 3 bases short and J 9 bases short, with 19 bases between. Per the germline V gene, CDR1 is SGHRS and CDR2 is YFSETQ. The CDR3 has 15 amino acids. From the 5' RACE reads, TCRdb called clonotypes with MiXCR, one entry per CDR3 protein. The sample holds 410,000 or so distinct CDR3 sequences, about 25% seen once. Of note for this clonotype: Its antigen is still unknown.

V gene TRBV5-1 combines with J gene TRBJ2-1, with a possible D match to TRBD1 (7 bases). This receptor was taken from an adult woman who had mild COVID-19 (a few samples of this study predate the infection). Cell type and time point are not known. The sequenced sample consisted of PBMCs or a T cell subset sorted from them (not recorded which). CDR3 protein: CASSSRGEQGAEQFF. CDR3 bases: TGCGCCAGCAGCTCCAGGGGGGAACAGGGCGCTGAGCAGTTCTTC.